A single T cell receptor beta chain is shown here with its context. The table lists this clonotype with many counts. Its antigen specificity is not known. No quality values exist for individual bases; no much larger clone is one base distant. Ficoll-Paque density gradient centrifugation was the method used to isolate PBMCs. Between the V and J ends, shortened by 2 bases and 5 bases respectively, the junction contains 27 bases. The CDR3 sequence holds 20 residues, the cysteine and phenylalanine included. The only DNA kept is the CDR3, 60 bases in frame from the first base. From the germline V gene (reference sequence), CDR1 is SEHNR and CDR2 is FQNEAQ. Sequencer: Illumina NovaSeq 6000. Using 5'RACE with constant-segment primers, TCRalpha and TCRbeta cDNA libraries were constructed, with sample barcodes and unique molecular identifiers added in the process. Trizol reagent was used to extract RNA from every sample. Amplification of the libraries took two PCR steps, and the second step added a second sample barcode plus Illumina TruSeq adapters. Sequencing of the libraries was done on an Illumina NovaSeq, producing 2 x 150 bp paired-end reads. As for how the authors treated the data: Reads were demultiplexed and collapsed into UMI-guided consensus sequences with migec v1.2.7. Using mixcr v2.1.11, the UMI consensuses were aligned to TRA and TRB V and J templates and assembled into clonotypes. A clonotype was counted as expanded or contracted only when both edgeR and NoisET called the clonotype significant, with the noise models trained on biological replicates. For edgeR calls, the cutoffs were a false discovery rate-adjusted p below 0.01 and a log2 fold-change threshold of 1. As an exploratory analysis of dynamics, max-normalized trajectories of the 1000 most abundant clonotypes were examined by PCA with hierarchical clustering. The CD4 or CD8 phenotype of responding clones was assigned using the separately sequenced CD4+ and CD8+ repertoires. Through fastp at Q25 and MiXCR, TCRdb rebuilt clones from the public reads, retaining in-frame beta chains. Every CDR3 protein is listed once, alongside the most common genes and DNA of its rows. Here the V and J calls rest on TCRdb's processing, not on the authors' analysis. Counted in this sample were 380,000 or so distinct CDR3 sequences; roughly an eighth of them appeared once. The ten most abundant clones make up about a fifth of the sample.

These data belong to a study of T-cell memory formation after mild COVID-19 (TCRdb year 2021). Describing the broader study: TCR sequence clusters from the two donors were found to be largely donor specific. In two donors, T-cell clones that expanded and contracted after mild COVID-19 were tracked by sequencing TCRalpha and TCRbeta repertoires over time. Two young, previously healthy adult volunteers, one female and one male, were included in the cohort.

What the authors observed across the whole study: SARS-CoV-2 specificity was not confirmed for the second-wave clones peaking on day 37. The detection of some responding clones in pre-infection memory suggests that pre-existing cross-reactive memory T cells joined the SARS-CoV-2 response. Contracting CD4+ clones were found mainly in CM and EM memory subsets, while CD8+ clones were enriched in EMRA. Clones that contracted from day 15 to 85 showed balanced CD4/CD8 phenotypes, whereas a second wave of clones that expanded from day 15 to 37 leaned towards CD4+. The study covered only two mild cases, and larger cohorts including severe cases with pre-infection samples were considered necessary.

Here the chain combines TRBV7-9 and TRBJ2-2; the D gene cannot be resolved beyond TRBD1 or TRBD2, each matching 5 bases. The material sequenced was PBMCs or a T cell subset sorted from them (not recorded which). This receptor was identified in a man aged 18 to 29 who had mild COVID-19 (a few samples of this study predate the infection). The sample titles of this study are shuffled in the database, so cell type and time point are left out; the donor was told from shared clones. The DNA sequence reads TGTGCCAGCAGCTTACAGAGATGGGGACCGAGGTCTTTTCAAACCGGGGAGCTGTTTTTT. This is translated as CASSLQRWGPRSFQTGELFF.